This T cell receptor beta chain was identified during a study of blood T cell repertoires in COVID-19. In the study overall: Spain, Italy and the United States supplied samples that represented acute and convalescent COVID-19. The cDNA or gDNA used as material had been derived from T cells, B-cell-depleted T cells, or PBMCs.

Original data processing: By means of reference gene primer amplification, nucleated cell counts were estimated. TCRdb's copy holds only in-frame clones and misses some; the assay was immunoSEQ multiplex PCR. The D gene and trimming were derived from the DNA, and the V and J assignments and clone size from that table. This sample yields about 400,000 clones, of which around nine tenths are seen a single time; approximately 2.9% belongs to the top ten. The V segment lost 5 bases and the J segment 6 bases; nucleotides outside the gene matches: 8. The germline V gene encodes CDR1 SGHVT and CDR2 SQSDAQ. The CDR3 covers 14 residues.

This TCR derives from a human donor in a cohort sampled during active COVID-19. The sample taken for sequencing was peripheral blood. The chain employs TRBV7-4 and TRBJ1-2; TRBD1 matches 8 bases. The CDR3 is CASSPMGRGHGYTF. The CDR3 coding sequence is TGTGCCAGCAGCCCTATGGGCAGGGGGCATGGCTACACCTTC.